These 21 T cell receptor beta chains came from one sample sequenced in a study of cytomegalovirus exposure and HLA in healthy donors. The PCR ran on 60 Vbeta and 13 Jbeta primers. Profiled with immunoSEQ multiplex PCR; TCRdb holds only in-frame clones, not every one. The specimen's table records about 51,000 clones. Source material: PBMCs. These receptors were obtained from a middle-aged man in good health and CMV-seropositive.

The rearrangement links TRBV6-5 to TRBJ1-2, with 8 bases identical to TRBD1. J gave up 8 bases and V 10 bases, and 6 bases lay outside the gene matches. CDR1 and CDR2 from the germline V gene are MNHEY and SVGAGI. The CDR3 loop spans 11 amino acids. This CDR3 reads CATQGGEGYTF. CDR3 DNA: TGTGCCACACAGGGGGGGGAAGGCTACACCTTC.

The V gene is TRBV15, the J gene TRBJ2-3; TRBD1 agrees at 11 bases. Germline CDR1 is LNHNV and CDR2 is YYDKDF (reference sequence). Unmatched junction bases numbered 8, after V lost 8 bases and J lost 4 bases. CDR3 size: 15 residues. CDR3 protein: CATCRDRGSADTQYF. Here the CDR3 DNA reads TGTGCCACCTGTCGGGACAGGGGGAGTGCAGATACGCAGTATTTT.

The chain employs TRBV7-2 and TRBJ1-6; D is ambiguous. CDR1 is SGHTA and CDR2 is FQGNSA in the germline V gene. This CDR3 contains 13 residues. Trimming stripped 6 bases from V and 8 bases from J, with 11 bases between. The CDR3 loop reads CASRGQFDSPLHF. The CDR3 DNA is TGTGCCAGCAGGGGCCAGTTCGATTCACCCCTCCACTTT.

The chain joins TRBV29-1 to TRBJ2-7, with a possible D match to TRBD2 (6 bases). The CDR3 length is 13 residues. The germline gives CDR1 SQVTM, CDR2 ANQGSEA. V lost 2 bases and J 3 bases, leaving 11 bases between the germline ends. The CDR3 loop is CSVERLGDYEQYF. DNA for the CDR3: TGCAGCGTTGAAAGACTAGGTGACTACGAGCAGTACTTC.

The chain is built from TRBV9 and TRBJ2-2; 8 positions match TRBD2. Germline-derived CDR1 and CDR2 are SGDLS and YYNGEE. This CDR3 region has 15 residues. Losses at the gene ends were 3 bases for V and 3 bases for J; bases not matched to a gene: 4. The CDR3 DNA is TGTGCCAGCAGCGGAGCGGGAGCTTACACCGGGGAGCTGTTTTTT. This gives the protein CASSGAGAYTGELFF.

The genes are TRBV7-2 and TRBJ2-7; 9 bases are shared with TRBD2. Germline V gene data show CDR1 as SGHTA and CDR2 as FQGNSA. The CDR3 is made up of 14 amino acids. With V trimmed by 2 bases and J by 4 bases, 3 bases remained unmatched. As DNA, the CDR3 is TGTGCCAGCAGCTTAAGTAGCGGGAGATACGAGCAGTACTTC. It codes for CASSLSSGRYEQYF.

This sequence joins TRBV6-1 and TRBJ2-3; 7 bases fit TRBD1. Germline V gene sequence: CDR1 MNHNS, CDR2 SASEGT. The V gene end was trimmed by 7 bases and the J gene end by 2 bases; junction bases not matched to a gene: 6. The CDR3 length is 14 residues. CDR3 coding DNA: TGTGCCAGCACGAGGGGGCCGTACACAGATACGCAGTATTTT. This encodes CASTRGPYTDTQYF.

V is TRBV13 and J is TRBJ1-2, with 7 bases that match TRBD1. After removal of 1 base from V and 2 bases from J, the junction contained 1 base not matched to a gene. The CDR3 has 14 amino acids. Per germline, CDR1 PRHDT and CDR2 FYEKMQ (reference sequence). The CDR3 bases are TGTGCCAGCAGCTTAGAGGACAGGAACTATGGCTACACCTTC. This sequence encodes CASSLEDRNYGYTF. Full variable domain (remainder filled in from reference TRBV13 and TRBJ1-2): AAGVIQSPRHLIKEKRETATLKCYPIPRHDTVYWYQQGPGQDPQFLISFYEKMQSDKGSIPDRFSAQQFSDYHSELNMSSLELGDSALYFCASSLEDRNYGYTFGSGTRLTVV.

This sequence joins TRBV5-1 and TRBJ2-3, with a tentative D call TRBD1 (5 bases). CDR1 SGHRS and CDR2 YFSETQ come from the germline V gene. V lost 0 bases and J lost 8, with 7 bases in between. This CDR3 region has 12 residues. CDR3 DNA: TGCGCCAGCAGCTTGGGGCAGGGTACGCAGTATTTT. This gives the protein CASSLGQGTQYF.

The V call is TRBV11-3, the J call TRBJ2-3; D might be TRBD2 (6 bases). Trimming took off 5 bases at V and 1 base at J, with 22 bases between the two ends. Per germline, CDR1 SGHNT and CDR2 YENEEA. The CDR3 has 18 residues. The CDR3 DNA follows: TGTGCCAGCAGCCCCCGTAGGGTGGTGTCGGGGGGCACAGATACGCAGTATTTT. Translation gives CASSPRRVVSGGTDTQYF.

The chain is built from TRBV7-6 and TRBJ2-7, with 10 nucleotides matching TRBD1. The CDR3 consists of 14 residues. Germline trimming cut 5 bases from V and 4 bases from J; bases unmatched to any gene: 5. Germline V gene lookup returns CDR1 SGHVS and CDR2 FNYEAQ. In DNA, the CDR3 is TGTGCCAGCAGCGCCCGGGACAGGGGTTACGAGCAGTACTTC. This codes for CASSARDRGYEQYF.

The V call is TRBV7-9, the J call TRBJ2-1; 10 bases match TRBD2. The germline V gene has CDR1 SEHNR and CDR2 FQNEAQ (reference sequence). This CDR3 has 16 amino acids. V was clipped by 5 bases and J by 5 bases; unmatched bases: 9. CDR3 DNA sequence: TGTGCCAGCAGCCGACGAGGGCTAGCGGGAGACAATGAGCAGTTCTTC. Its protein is CASSRRGLAGDNEQFF.

The CDR3 DNA reads as TGTGCCACCAGCAGAGATCTTAGGGGACAGGGGGGAGGCCGGCTTAACACTGAAGCTTTCTTT. Its protein is CATSRDLRGQGGGRLNTEAFF. J is TRBJ1-1 and V is TRBV15; 11 positions agree with TRBD1. The CDR3 extends over 21 amino acids. Unmatched junction bases numbered 17, after V lost 0 bases and J lost 2 bases. Germline CDR1 LNHNV, CDR2 YYDKDF (reference sequence).

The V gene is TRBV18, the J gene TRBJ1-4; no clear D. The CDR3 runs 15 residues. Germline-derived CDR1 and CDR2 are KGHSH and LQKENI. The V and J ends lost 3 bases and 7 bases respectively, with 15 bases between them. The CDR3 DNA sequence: TGTGCCAGCTCACCGGGCCACCGGGCGGGTGAAAAACTGTTTTTT. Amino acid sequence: CASSPGHRAGEKLFF.

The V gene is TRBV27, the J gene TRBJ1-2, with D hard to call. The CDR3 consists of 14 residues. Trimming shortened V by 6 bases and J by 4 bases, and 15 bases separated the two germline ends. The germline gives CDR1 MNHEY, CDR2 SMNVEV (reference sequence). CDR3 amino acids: CASRSLGIPYGYTF. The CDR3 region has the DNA TGTGCCAGCAGGTCACTAGGGATTCCCTATGGCTACACCTTC.

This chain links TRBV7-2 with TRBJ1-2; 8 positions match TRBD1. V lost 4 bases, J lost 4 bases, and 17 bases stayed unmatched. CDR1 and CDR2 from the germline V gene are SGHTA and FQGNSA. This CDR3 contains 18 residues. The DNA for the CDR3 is TGTGCCAGCAGCTCCAAAGCCTCGACCGGGACAGGCTCCTATGGCTACACCTTC. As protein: CASSSKASTGTGSYGYTF.

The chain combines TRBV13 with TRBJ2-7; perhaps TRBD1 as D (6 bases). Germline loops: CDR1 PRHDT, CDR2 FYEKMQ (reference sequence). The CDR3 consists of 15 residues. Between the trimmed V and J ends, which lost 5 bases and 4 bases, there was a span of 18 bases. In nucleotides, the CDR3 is TGTGCCAGCAGCGCGGCCGACGGACAGTGGTACGAGCAGTACTTC. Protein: CASSAADGQWYEQYF. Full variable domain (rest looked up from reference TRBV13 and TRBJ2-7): AAGVIQSPRHLIKEKRETATLKCYPIPRHDTVYWYQQGPGQDPQFLISFYEKMQSDKGSIPDRFSAQQFSDYHSELNMSSLELGDSALYFCASSAADGQWYEQYFGPGTRLTVT.

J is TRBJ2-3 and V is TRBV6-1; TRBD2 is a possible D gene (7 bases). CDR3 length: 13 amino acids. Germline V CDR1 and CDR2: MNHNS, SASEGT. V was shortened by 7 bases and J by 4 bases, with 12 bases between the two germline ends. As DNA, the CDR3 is TGTGCCAGCATGGGGGGGCCCCCAGATACGCAGTATTTT. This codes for CASMGGPPDTQYF.

CDR3 amino acids: CASRGGSYEQYF. In DNA, the CDR3 is TGTGCCAGCCGCGGCGGTTCCTACGAGCAGTACTTC. The V and J genes are TRBV6-5 and TRBJ2-7; no clear D gene. Trimming stripped 8 bases from V and 1 base from J, with 9 bases between. The CDR3 is made up of 12 amino acids. Germline CDR1 is MNHEY and CDR2 is SVGAGI.

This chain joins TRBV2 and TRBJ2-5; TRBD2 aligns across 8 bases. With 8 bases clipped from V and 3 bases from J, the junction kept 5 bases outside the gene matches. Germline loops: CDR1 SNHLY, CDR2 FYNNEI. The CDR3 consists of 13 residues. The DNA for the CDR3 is TGTGCCAGCCTTGGACTAGCCAAAGAGACCCAGTACTTC. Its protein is CASLGLAKETQYF.

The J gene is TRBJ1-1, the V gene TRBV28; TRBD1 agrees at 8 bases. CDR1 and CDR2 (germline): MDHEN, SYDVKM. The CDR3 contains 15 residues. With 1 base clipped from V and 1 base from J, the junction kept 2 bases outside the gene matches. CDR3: CASSLLQGANTEAFF. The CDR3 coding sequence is TGTGCCAGCAGTTTATTGCAGGGGGCGAACACTGAAGCTTTCTTT.